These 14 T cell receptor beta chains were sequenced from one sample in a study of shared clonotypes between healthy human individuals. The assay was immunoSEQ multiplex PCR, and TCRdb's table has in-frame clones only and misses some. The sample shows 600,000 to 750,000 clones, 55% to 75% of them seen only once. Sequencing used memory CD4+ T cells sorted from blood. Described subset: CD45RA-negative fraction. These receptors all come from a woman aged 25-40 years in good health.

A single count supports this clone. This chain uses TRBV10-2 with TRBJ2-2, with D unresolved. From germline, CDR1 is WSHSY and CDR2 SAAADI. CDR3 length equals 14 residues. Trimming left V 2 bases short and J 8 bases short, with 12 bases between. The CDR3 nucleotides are TGCGCCAGCAGTGAGCAACAAAGGGCGGGGGAGCTGTTTTTT. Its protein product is CASSEQQRAGELFF.

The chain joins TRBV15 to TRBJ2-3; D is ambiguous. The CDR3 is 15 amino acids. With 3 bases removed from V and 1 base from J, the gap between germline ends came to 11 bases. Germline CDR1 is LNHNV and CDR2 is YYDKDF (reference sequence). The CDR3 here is CATSSGVWGTDTQYF. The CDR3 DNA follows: TGTGCCACCAGCAGTGGTGTCTGGGGCACAGATACGCAGTATTTT.

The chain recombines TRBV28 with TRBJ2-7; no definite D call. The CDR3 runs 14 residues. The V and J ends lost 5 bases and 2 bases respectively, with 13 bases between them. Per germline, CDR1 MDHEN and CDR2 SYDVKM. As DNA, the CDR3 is TGTGCCAGCAGTCTCGTAATGGCACCCTACGAGCAGTACTTC. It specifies CASSLVMAPYEQYF. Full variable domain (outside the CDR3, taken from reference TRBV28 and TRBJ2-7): DVKVTQSSRYLVKRTGEKVFLECVQDMDHENMFWYRQDPGLGLRLIYFSYDVKMKEKGDIPEGYSVSREKKERFSLILESASTNQTSMYLCASSLVMAPYEQYFGPGTRLTVT.

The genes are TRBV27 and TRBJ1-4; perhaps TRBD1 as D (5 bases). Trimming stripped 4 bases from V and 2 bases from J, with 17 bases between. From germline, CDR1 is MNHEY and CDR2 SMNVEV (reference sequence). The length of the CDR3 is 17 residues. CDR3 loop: CASSSGTAAGTNEKLFF. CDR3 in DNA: TGTGCCAGCAGTTCCGGGACCGCGGCTGGGACTAATGAAAAACTGTTTTTT.

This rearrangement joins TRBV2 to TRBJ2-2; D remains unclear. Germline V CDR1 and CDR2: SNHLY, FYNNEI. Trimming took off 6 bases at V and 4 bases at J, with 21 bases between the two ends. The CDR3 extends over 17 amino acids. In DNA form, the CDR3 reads TGTGCCAGCAGGGCCCAGTTATACTATCAGCTCACCGGGGAGCTGTTTTTT. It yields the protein CASRAQLYYQLTGELFF. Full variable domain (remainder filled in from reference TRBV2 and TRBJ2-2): EPEVTQTPSHQVTQMGQEVILRCVPISNHLYFYWYRQILGQKVEFLVSFYNNEISEKSEIFDDQFSVERPDGSNFTLKIRSTKLEDSAMYFCASRAQLYYQLTGELFFGEGSRLTVL.

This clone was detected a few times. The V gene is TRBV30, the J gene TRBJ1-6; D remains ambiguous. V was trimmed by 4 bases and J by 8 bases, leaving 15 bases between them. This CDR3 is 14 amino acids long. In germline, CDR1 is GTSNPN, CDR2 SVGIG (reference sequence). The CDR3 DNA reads TGTGCCTGGACGTATAGGGTTGGAGATTCACCCCTCCACTTT. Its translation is CAWTYRVGDSPLHF.

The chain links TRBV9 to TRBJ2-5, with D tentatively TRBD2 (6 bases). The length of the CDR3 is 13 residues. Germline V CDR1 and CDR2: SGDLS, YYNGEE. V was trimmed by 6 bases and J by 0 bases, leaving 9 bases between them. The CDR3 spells CASKRADQETQYF. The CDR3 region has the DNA TGTGCCAGCAAGCGGGCGGACCAAGAGACCCAGTACTTC.

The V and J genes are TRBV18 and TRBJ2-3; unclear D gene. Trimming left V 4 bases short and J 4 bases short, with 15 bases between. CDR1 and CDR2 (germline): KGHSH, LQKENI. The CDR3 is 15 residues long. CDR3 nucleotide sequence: TGTGCCAGCTCACGGAGCAGCGCCGAGGCAGATACGCAGTATTTT. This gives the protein CASSRSSAEADTQYF.

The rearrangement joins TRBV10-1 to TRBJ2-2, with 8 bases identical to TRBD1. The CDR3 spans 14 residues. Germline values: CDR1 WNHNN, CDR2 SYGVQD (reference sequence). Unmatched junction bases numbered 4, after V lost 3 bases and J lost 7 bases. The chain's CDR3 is CASSEGQGSGELFF. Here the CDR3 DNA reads TGCGCCAGCAGTGAAGGACAGGGAAGCGGGGAGCTGTTTTTT.

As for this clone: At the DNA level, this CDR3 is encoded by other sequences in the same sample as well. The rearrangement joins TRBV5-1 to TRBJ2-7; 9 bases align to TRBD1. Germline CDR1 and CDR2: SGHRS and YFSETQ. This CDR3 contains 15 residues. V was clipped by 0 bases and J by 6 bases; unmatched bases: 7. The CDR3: CASSLGDRDRGEQYF. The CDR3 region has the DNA TGCGCCAGCAGCTTGGGGGACAGGGATCGCGGCGAGCAGTACTTC.

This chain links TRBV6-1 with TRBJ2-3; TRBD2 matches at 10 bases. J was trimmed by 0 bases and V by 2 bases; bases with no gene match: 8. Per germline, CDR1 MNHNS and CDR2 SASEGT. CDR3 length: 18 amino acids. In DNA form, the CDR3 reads TGTGCCAGCAGTGAACGGGTTAGCGGGAGGCTAAGCACAGATACGCAGTATTTT. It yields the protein CASSERVSGRLSTDTQYF.

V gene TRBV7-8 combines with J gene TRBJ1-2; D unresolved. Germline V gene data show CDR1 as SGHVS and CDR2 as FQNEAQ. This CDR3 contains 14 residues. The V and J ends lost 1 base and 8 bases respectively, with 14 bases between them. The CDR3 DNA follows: TGTGCCAGCAGCTTAGGTCTGGGAGATGGAGGCTACACCTTC. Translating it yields CASSLGLGDGGYTF.

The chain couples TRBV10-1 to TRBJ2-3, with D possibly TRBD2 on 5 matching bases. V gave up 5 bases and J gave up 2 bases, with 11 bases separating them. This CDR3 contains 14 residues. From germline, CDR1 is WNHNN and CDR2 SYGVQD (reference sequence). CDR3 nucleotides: TGCGCCAGCAGTAGACTACCTCCCACAGATACGCAGTATTTT. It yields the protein CASSRLPPTDTQYF.

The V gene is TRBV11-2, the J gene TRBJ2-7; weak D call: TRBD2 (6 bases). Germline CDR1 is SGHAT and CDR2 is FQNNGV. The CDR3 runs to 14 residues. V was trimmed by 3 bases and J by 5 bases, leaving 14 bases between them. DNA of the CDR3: TGTGCCAGCAGCTTTCCCGGGAGTATCCACGAGCAGTACTTC. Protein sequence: CASSFPGSIHEQYF.